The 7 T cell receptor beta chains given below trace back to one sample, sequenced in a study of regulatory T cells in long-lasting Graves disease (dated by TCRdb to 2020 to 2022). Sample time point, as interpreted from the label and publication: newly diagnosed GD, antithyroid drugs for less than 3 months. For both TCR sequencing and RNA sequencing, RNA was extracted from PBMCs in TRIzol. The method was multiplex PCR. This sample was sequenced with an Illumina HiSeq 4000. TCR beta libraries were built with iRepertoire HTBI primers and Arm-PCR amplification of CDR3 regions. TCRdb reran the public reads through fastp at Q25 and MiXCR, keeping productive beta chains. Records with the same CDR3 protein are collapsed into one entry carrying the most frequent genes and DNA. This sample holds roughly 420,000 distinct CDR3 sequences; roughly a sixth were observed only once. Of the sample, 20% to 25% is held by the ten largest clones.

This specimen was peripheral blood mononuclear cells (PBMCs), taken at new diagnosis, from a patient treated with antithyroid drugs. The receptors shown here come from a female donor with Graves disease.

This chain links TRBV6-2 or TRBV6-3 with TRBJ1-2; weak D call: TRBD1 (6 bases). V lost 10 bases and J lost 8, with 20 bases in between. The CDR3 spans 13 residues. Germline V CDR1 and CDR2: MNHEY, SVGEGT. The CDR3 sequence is CATKLQGYNGYTF. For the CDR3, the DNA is TGTGCCACCAAGTTACAGGGATATAACGGCTACACCTTC.

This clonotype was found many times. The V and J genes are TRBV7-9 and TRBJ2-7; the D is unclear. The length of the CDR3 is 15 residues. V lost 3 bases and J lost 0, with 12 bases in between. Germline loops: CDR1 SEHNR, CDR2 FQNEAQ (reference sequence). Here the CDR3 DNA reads TGTGCCAGCAGCTTGCTCCGCGAGAGCTCCTACGAGCAGTACTTC. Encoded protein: CASSLLRESSYEQYF.

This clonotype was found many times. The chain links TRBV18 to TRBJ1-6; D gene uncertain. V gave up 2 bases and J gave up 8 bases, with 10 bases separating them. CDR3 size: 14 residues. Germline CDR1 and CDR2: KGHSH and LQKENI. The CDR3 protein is CASSPSGFDSPLHF. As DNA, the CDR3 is TGTGCCAGCTCACCATCAGGATTTGATTCACCCCTCCACTTT.

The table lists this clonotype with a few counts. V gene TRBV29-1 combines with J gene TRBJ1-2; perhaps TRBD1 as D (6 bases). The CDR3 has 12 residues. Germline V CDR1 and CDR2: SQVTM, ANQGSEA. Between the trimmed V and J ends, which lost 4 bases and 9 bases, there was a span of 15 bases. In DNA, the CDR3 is TGCAGCGTTGCGGTGGGGGGCGCGCGCTACACCTTC. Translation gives CSVAVGGARYTF.

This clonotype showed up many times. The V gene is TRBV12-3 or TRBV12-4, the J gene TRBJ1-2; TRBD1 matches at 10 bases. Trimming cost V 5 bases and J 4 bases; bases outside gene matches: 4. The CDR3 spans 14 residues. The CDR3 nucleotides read TGTGCCAGCAGTCCGGGACAGGGGTTCTATGGCTACACCTTC. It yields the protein CASSPGQGFYGYTF.

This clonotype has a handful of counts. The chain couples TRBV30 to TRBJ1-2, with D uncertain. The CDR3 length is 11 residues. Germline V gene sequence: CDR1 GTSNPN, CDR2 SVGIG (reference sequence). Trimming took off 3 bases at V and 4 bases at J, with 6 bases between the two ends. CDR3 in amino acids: CAWRESYGYTF. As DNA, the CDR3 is TGTGCCTGGAGAGAGAGCTATGGCTACACCTTC.

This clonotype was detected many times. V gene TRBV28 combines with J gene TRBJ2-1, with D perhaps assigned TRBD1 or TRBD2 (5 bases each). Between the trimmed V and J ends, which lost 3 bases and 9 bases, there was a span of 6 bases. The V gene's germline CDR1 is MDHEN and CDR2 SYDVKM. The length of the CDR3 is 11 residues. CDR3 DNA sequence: TGTGCCAGCAGTTTTGGGACTGAGCAGTTCTTC. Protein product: CASSFGTEQFF.